These 2 T cell receptor beta chains were sequenced from one sample in a study of OX40 agonist ivuxolimab in advanced cancers. Sequencing used immunoSEQ multiplex PCR; TCRdb keeps in-frame clones, though not all of them. The sample shows some 100,000 clones, about nine tenths of them seen only once. The sample consisted of CD4+ or CD8+ T cells sorted from blood, taken in a trial of the OX40 agonist ivuxolimab. These receptors were obtained from an adult with an advanced solid tumor such as melanoma, head and neck, liver or kidney cancer.

The gene calls are TRBV6-5 and TRBJ1-4; a weak D match, TRBD1 (6 bases). Between the trimmed V and J ends, which lost 2 bases and 3 bases, there was a span of 7 bases. Germline V lookup: CDR1 MNHEY, CDR2 SVGAGI. The CDR3 loop spans 14 amino acids. DNA of the CDR3: TGTGCCAGCAGTTACGGGGGCTCTAATGAAAAACTGTTTTTT. It yields the protein CASSYGGSNEKLFF.

The CDR3 sequence is CASSPGQSLTGELFF. DNA of the CDR3: TGTGCCAGCAGCCCTGGGCAGAGCCTCACCGGGGAGCTGTTTTTT. The chain links TRBV7-2 to TRBJ2-2; D uncertain. The CDR3 runs 15 residues. Trimming left V 5 bases short and J 4 bases short, with 14 bases between. From germline, CDR1 is SGHTA and CDR2 FQGNSA.